Presented here are 30 T cell receptor beta chains from one specimen sequenced in a study of Graves' ophthalmopathy and Graves' hyperthyroidism. Amplification from RNA transcripts yielded the TCR beta CDR3 regions. HTBI primers primed a first-round RT-PCR, and a second-round multiplex PCR followed. TCRdb re-called the multiplex PCR reads through MiXCR, storing one row per CDR3 protein. Of approximately 330,000 distinct CDR3 sequences listed, 17% are singletons. The sample taken for sequencing was peripheral blood. The receptors shown here come from an adult man with Graves' ophthalmopathy.

This clonotype was observed many times. The CDR3 is CASSQEGRAWGYTF. In DNA form, the CDR3 reads TGCGCCAGCAGCCAAGAGGGCAGGGCTTGGGGCTACACCTTC. The genes are TRBV4-1 and TRBJ1-2; TRBD1 might be the D (5 bases). V lost 0 bases and J lost 8, with 13 bases in between. The germline V gene has CDR1 MGHRA and CDR2 YSYEKL. The CDR3 extends over 14 amino acids.

The rearrangement joins TRBV28 to TRBJ2-5, with TRBD1 as a possible D gene (5 bases). The germline gives CDR1 MDHEN, CDR2 SYDVKM. V lost 3 bases, J lost 7 bases, and 12 bases lay in between. CDR3 length: 13 residues. CDR3 loop: CASSFQGTGTQYF. CDR3 in DNA: TGTGCCAGCAGTTTCCAGGGAACCGGGACCCAGTACTTC.

This clonotype was seen many times. The V and J genes are TRBV20-1 and TRBJ2-5; 7 positions agree with TRBD1. This CDR3 has 12 amino acids. Germline V CDR1 and CDR2: DFQATT, SNEGSKA (reference sequence). V gave up 5 bases and J gave up 5 bases; unmatched junction bases: 5. The CDR3: CSAETGQETQYF. The CDR3 DNA reads TGCAGTGCTGAGACAGGGCAGGAGACCCAGTACTTC.

This clonotype was observed at least ten times. V is TRBV6-1 and J is TRBJ1-2; maybe TRBD1 (6 bases). The germline V and J ends were trimmed by 6 bases and 7 bases, with 15 bases remaining between them. CDR1 and CDR2 from the germline V gene are MNHNS and SASEGT. The length of the CDR3 is 13 residues. The CDR3, as DNA: TGTGCCAGCAGCGAAACAGGGACATCTGGCTACACCTTC. It encodes CASSETGTSGYTF.

This clonotype was detected ten times or more. The gene calls are TRBV15 and TRBJ1-5; D is uncertain. The germline V gene has CDR1 LNHNV and CDR2 YYDKDF (reference sequence). The germline V and J ends were trimmed by 5 bases and 7 bases, with 15 bases remaining between them. The CDR3 is made up of 14 amino acids. CDR3 sequence: CATSAVQLGQPQHF. CDR3 DNA sequence: TGTGCCACCAGCGCTGTCCAACTGGGCCAGCCCCAGCATTTT.

This clonotype was counted between two and nine times. Written as DNA, the CDR3 is TGTGCCAGTAGCCCGGGAGAGGCAGGGGCCAACGTCCTGACTTTC. Its translation is CASSPGEAGANVLTF. The chain is built from TRBV19 and TRBJ2-6; a weak D match, TRBD2 (6 bases). Germline V gene sequence: CDR1 LNHDA, CDR2 SQIVND (reference sequence). Trimming took off 6 bases at V and 4 bases at J, with 13 bases between the two ends. The CDR3 covers 15 residues.

This clonotype has at least ten counts. The CDR3 region is CASSLFGGPEAFF. CDR3 nucleotide sequence: TGTGCCAGCAGTTTATTTGGGGGGCCTGAAGCTTTCTTT. The V and J genes are TRBV12-3 or TRBV12-4 and TRBJ1-1; TRBD1 is a possible D gene (6 bases). The CDR3 covers 13 residues. V was pared by 2 bases and J by 6 bases, with 10 bases between.

This clonotype has a count of ten or more. A much larger clone differs from this one at a single base, so this may be a read error. The V gene is TRBV12-3 or TRBV12-4, the J gene TRBJ2-7; 8 bases are a match to TRBD1. The CDR3 sequence is 15 residues long. V lost 4 bases and J lost 5; bases outside the gene matches: 10. The DNA for the CDR3 is TGTGCCAGCAGTTCCGGCCCGGGACAGGACGACGAGCAGTACTTC. Its protein is CASSSGPGQDDEQYF.

This clonotype occurred many times. J is TRBJ1-5 and V is TRBV4-3; the D is unclear. The CDR3 has 13 amino acids. Germline V lookup: CDR1 LGHNA, CDR2 YSLEER. V lost 0 bases to trimming and J lost 7 bases, with 7 bases between them. The CDR3 loop reads CASSQDVEQPQHF. The DNA of the CDR3 is TGCGCCAGCAGCCAAGATGTGGAACAGCCCCAGCATTTT.

This chain uses TRBV20-1 with TRBJ2-5; 11 bases fit TRBD2. Germline trimming cut 5 bases from V and 5 bases from J; bases unmatched to any gene: 7. Germline V gene lookup returns CDR1 DFQATT and CDR2 SNEGSKA (reference sequence). The length of the CDR3 is 14 residues. The CDR3 nucleotides read TGCAGTGCTCTGACTAGCGGGATGAGGGAGACCCAGTACTTC. Protein: CSALTSGMRETQYF.

This clonotype was counted a few times. J is TRBJ2-7 and V is TRBV3-1; no clear D gene. Between the trimmed V and J ends, which lost 5 bases and 0 bases, there was a span of 11 bases. CDR3 length equals 14 residues. Germline V gene lookup returns CDR1 LGHDT and CDR2 YNNKEL (reference sequence). CDR3 protein: CASSLRLGSYEQYF. The CDR3 nucleotides are TGTGCCAGCAGCTTGAGATTGGGCTCCTACGAGCAGTACTTC.

This clonotype was seen ten or more times. The chain couples TRBV28 to TRBJ1-3; 8 nucleotides match TRBD1. Losses at the gene ends were 7 bases for V and 0 bases for J; bases not matched to a gene: 11. Germline-derived CDR1 and CDR2 are MDHEN and SYDVKM. CDR3 length: 17 amino acids. CDR3 sequence: CASNTGQGLSSGNTIYF. The CDR3 DNA is TGTGCCAGCAACACAGGACAGGGTCTATCCTCTGGAAACACCATATATTTT.

This clonotype has more than one count but fewer than ten. This may come from a read error, since a much larger clone is one base off. V usage is TRBV6-2 or TRBV6-3 and J usage is TRBJ2-7, with D possibly matching TRBD1 (6 bases). This CDR3 comprises 13 residues. The V and J ends lost 6 bases and 11 bases respectively, with 20 bases between them. The germline V gene has CDR1 MNHEY and CDR2 SVGEGT. The CDR3 loop reads CASRRDILSKEYF. The DNA of the CDR3 is TGTGCCAGCAGACGGGACATCCTAAGTAAAGAGTACTTC.

This clonotype was detected many times. This rearrangement joins TRBV7-8 to TRBJ2-5; TRBD1 is a possible D gene (6 bases). In germline, CDR1 is SGHVS, CDR2 FQNEAQ. CDR3 length equals 14 residues. V dropped 5 bases and J dropped 0 bases, with 10 bases sitting between them. The CDR3 region has the DNA TGTGCCAGCAGCATCCGGGACAACCAAGAGACCCAGTACTTC. Its protein is CASSIRDNQETQYF.

This clonotype showed up many times. V and J are TRBV7-3 and TRBJ1-2; 9 nucleotides align to TRBD1. CDR3 length: 14 residues. V was clipped by 5 bases and J by 7 bases; unmatched bases: 8. CDR1 is SGHTA and CDR2 is FQGTGA in the germline V gene. CDR3 amino acids: CASSPDRGRVGYTF. CDR3 DNA: TGTGCCAGCAGCCCGGACAGGGGCAGGGTTGGCTACACCTTC.

At least ten counts were recorded for this clonotype. The V and J genes are TRBV4-1 and TRBJ2-7; maybe TRBD2 (6 bases). The germline V gene encodes CDR1 MGHRA and CDR2 YSYEKL. CDR3 length: 14 residues. V lost 1 base and J lost 6, with 13 bases in between. CDR3 in amino acids: CASSQAGLRTEQYF. CDR3 bases: TGCGCCAGCAGCCAAGCGGGACTCAGGACCGAGCAGTACTTC.

This clonotype was detected ten times or more. V and J are TRBV2 and TRBJ2-5, with D tentatively TRBD2 (5 bases). Germline V lookup: CDR1 SNHLY, CDR2 FYNNEI. This CDR3 region has 12 residues. Between the trimmed V and J ends, which lost 8 bases and 5 bases, there was a span of 12 bases. CDR3: CASGSGEETQYF. DNA for the CDR3: TGTGCCAGCGGAAGTGGGGAGGAGACCCAGTACTTC.

This clonotype was seen once. The chain joins TRBV7-2 to TRBJ2-7, with D possibly being TRBD1 (5 bases). The CDR3 consists of 15 residues. Trimming removed 1 base from V and 2 bases from J, with 12 bases in between. Germline V gene sequence: CDR1 SGHTA, CDR2 FQGNSA. The CDR3 loop reads CASSLVVQATYEQYF. As DNA, the CDR3 is TGTGCCAGCAGCTTAGTAGTACAGGCAACCTACGAGCAGTACTTC.

This clonotype was counted many times. The CDR3 DNA follows: TGTGCCAGCAGTTTAGCCAGGGGATCGTACGAGCAGTACTTC. Protein sequence: CASSLARGSYEQYF. V is TRBV27 and J is TRBJ2-7; D possibly corresponds to TRBD1 (6 bases). Germline CDR1 MNHEY, CDR2 SMNVEV (reference sequence). The CDR3 covers 14 residues. Trimming shortened V by 2 bases and J by 4 bases, and 12 bases separated the two germline ends.

Many counts were recorded for this clonotype. The chain joins TRBV19 to TRBJ1-1; D is perhaps TRBD1 (5 bases). This CDR3 has 14 amino acids. Germline V CDR1 and CDR2: LNHDA, SQIVND (reference sequence). Trimming left V 5 bases short and J 6 bases short, with 16 bases between. This CDR3 reads CASSRPGGDPEAFF. CDR3 bases: TGTGCCAGTAGTCGTCCCGGGGGGGACCCTGAAGCTTTCTTT.

This clonotype occurred many times. CDR3 nucleotide sequence: TGTGCCAGCAGCGTCGGCCCACAGCGGGGAAACATTCAGTACTTC. Amino acids: CASSVGPQRGNIQYF. V is TRBV9 and J is TRBJ2-4; 7 nucleotides align to TRBD2. The germline gives CDR1 SGDLS, CDR2 YYNGEE. CDR3 length equals 15 residues. With 2 bases clipped from V and 6 bases from J, the junction kept 8 bases outside the gene matches.

At least ten counts were recorded for this clonotype. The chain employs TRBV30 and TRBJ2-5; 11 bases are a match to TRBD2. The length of the CDR3 is 15 residues. Losses at the gene ends were 2 bases for V and 1 base for J; bases not matched to a gene: 3. CDR1 is GTSNPN, CDR2 SVGIG, per germline (reference sequence). The CDR3 region is CAWSPTSGSQETQYF. The CDR3 DNA sequence: TGTGCCTGGAGTCCCACTAGCGGGAGCCAAGAGACCCAGTACTTC.

This clonotype has at least ten counts. The chain is built from TRBV5-1 and TRBJ2-5; no reliable D call. This CDR3 comprises 16 residues. Trimming stripped 8 bases from V and 1 base from J, with 21 bases between. CDR1 is SGHRS and CDR2 is YFSETQ in the germline V gene. The CDR3 sequence is CASQPGRVRIQETQYF. CDR3 bases: TGCGCCAGTCAGCCGGGCCGAGTAAGGATCCAAGAGACCCAGTACTTC.

This clonotype was seen repeatedly, ten times or more. Here the CDR3 DNA reads TGTGCCAGCACCCGTCGCCAGCTTCAAGAGACCCAGTACTTC. Translation gives CASTRRQLQETQYF. V usage is TRBV12-3 or TRBV12-4 and J usage is TRBJ2-5; no clear D gene. This CDR3 has 14 amino acids. The V gene lost 7 bases and the J gene lost 2 bases, with 14 bases spanning the gap.

Only a few counts were recorded for this clonotype. A much more abundant neighbour one base away suggests this may be a read error. DNA of the CDR3: TGTGCCATCAGTCCCCATGGGCAGGGGCGCACCGGGGAGCTGTTTTTT. It specifies CAISPHGQGRTGELFF. The chain carries TRBV12-3 or TRBV12-4 and TRBJ2-2, with a weak D call TRBD1 (6 bases). CDR3 size: 16 residues.

This clonotype was detected ten times or more. The V and J genes are TRBV2 and TRBJ2-5, with 11 bases fitting TRBD1. The germline CDR1 and CDR2 sequences are SNHLY and FYNNEI. CDR3 length: 17 residues. V lost 5 bases, J lost 1 base, and 9 bases stayed unmatched. As DNA, the CDR3 is TGTGCCAGCAGTACTACGGAGGGGACAGGGGGCCAAGAGACCCAGTACTTC. Translated, it gives CASSTTEGTGGQETQYF.

This clonotype was picked up many times. The J gene is TRBJ1-5, the V gene TRBV15; D is perhaps TRBD1 (5 bases). Looked up from germline, CDR1 is LNHNV and CDR2 is YYDKDF (reference sequence). V was cut by 1 base and J by 6 bases, with 16 bases left in between. CDR3 length: 16 amino acids. The CDR3 loop reads CATSRGETALIQPQHF. The CDR3 DNA sequence: TGTGCCACCAGCAGAGGGGAGACAGCCCTGATTCAGCCCCAGCATTTT.

There are a few counts of this clonotype. The chain uses TRBV18 and TRBJ2-7, with 8 positions matching TRBD1. Germline CDR1 is KGHSH and CDR2 is LQKENI. Trimming took 8 bases from V and 6 from J; bases not matched to a gene: 12. The CDR3 runs 14 residues. CDR3 amino acids: CASTGQGGNFEQYF. As DNA, the CDR3 is TGTGCCAGCACCGGACAGGGCGGTAACTTCGAGCAGTACTTC.

This clonotype appeared a single time. J is TRBJ2-2 and V is TRBV28; 7 bases are a match to TRBD1. The junction had 9 bases not matched to a gene; V was cut back by 5 bases and J by 6 bases. CDR1 is MDHEN, CDR2 SYDVKM, per germline. The CDR3 is 15 residues long. The chain's CDR3 is CASSPGTVSSGELFF. The CDR3 DNA follows: TGTGCCAGCAGTCCGGGGACAGTTTCGTCCGGGGAGCTGTTTTTT.

This clonotype was counted at least ten times. This chain uses TRBV7-9 with TRBJ2-5; no clear D. CDR3 length: 14 amino acids. Between the trimmed V and J ends, which lost 0 bases and 4 bases, there was a span of 9 bases. In germline, CDR1 is SEHNR, CDR2 FQNEAQ (reference sequence). CDR3 sequence (DNA): TGTGCCAGCAGCTTAGCGACGGGCTTAGAGACCCAGTACTTC. Protein: CASSLATGLETQYF.